This TCR beta chain was recovered during a study of CD4 T cells in relation to SARS-CoV-2 and coronaviruses (dated by TCRdb to the early 2020s). Context from the whole study: In the ViraFEST assay, PBMCs were grown with antigen for approximately ten days, and TCR beta CDR3s were then sequenced to identify antigen-specific clonal expansions. The negative reference condition was either a culture with an HIV-1 Nef peptide pool or a culture with no peptide. Using patient-derived lymphoblastoid cell lines, the shared crossreactive spike epitopes were mapped to their HLA restriction. At the level of individual TCR clonotypes, the study evaluated whether memory CD4+ T cells crossreact between the spike proteins of SARS-CoV-2 and those of common cold coronaviruses. Samples from a few pre-COVID donors and the naive versus memory experiments were sequenced with the Adaptive Biotechnologies TCR-sequencing kit; other data were Illumina-based. For other donors in the study, expansion assays were sequenced with a different, Illumina-based TCR-beta assay.

Library preparation was by the immunoSEQ multiplex PCR assay. The published analysis was carried out like this. During preprocessing, nonproductive sequences were removed, along with CDR3s that did not begin with C, did not end with F or W, or were shorter than 7 amino acids. Antigen-specific clonotypes were called with the MANAFEST web app, based on expansion relative to reference and other culture wells. To be counted as positive, a clone had to show significant expansion compared with the reference culture, at an FDR below 0.05, in 2 of 3 replicate wells. For a clone to be considered positive, significant expansion relative to all other tandem wells and an odds ratio above 5 were also required. CDR3 homology was measured as pairwise Levenshtein distance, computed with the stringdist R package after trimming three terminal residues from each end. TCRdb provides this immuneACCESS table in a form limited to in-frame rearrangements. Some clones are lacking; in checked studies, under half of them reflect an unresolved V gene, and why the rest are absent is not known. From that table come the V and J calls and clone size; the DNA was used to work out D and trimming. The sample table shows 10,000 to 13,000 clones, and about 79% are seen once. The ten largest account for about 25% of the sample.

Points the paper makes about the study in general: Memory CD4+ clonotypes crossrecognizing SARS-CoV-2 and at least one common cold coronavirus spike were found in approximately 60% of donors. No donor contributed both pre-pandemic and post-infection samples, which limited tracing the source of pre-existing responses. Crossreactivity analysis centred on spike protein, so crossreactivity against other viral proteins was not assessed. Small numbers of patients and of tested TCRs limited the study. Compared with monoreactive clones, crossreactive clones had significantly weaker SARS-CoV-2-driven expansion, a result consistent with antigenic imprinting.

CD4+ T cells from unexposed donors were collected before the COVID-19 pandemic (2011-2018). Following 10 days of culture, the EasySep CD4+ T cell isolation kit was used to isolate CD4+ T cells. Unexposed donor CD4+ T cells were tested for reactivity to SARS-CoV-2 S and N and four common cold coronavirus spike pools, as cell number allowed. PBMCs were cultured at a few million per well in IMDM supplemented with around 5.3% human AB serum and roughly 9.6 IU/ml IL-2. Half of the culture medium was replaced with fresh IL-2-containing medium on days 3 and 7. In general, every peptide culture condition was set up in three replicate wells. The leukapheresis product for the unexposed donors was obtained through commercial purchase. PBMCs were isolated from leukapheresis product or whole blood by Ficoll-Paque PLUS gradient centrifugation. PBMCs were either cryopreserved at -140 degrees C or used fresh in the expansion assay. The QIAamp Micro DNA Kit was used to extract genomic DNA from the CD4+ T cells.

On this clone itself: This receptor's antigen is unknown. The input lacks base qualities; no much larger clone sits a single base away.

Its CDR3 holds 14 amino acids, cysteine through phenylalanine. Of the read, only the CDR3 DNA is kept; its 42 bases are in frame from base 1. Here V drops 4 bases and J drops 10 bases, and the junction holds 4 bases not matched to any gene. CDR1 LNHDA and CDR2 SQIVND were looked up in the germline V gene (reference sequence). The sequencing input was CD4+ T cells from PBMCs, cultured in vitro. This clonotype was sampled from a human donor in good health. The chain was built from TRBV19 and TRBJ2-1; TRBD2 fits 13 bases in the junction. The nucleotide sequence reads as follows: TGTGCCAGTAGTACCACGGGACTAGCGGGAGAGCAGTTCTTC. The resulting protein is CASSTTGLAGEQFF.